The entry that follows covers one T cell receptor (beta chain) sequence. This clonotype was counted ten times or more. It lacks a known antigen. Per-base qualities were not stored, and no clone one base away is much larger. TCR beta repertoires were profiled from peripheral blood of roughly twelve young patients with multiple sclerosis to demonstrate the VDJtools post-analysis software. Multiple sclerosis patients were children and adolescents aged about 6 to 15 years. The sample belongs to a study of post-analysis software for immune sequencing data (dated by TCRdb to 2013 to 2016). In the study overall: Relapsing-remitting, secondary progressive and progressive-relapsing multiple sclerosis were recorded as disease courses, and subtype annotation was lacking for some patients. Patient repertoires were compared against ten to eleven previously published healthy control repertoires from donors aged 6 to 25 years. A subset of samples was prepared in parallel using single-end sample barcoding, then pooled and co-amplified after Illumina adapter ligation.

Broad study findings and their caveats: When samples were clustered directly using the F measure, samples prepared in the same batch co-clustered strongly, which prompted a batch-effect correction. Four or five TRBV segments, including TRBV5-6, TRBV5-1 and TRBV20-1, were significantly more frequent in patients than controls. The control group was slightly older than the multiple sclerosis patient group. Significantly lower normalized Chao1 diversity was found in multiple sclerosis patients than in controls, suggesting substantial peripheral T-cell clonal expansion.

V lost 6 bases and J lost 1 base; the stretch between them is 13 bases long. The CDR3 spans 15 residues, from the cysteine through the phenylalanine. The read is trimmed to its CDR3 DNA, 45 bases read in frame from base 1. Based on the germline V gene, the CDR1 and CDR2 sequences are SNHLY and FYNNEI. To prepare the library, PCR was applied. The sequencer listed for this sample is Illumina HiSeq 2500. To reduce PCR and sequencing biases, unique molecular identifiers were built into the TCR beta cDNA libraries. Every 1 to 10 million input T cells yielded about 500,000 cDNA molecules, meaning each molecule approximated one T cell. Patient libraries were prepared and sequenced with the same protocol used for the earlier healthy control dataset. Samples belonging to the same batch were prepared together, multiplexed and sequenced on a shared HiSeq lane. The published analysis was carried out like this. MIGEC handled the raw barcoded reads, throwing out single-read molecular identifier groups before consensus assembly and CDR3 extraction. VDJtools was used for post-analysis of the clonotype tables, and diversity was normalized by down-sampling every dataset to the size of the smallest sample. Repertoire overlap clustering matched CDR3 amino acid but not nucleotide sequences to correct batch-related cross-sample contamination. TCRdb passed the public sequencing reads through fastp at Q25 and MiXCR, retaining productive beta sequences. Merged by CDR3 protein, the rows form single entries marked with the most common genes and DNA. The V and J calls, along with clone size, are taken from TCRdb and not from the paper's own processing. This sample is represented by about 200,000 distinct CDR3 sequences; around 29% of them were singletons. The top ten clones comprise less than 4% of the sample.

Sample: blood. The sequence was obtained from a girl aged 2-17 years with multiple sclerosis. The sequence joins TRBV2 to TRBJ1-5, and perhaps TRBD1 as D gene, on 5 matching bases. In nucleotide form, the sequence is TGTGCCAGCAGCCTTTTGGGGGTCAGCAATCAGCCCCAGCATTTT. Translated, this gives CASSLLGVSNQPQHF.